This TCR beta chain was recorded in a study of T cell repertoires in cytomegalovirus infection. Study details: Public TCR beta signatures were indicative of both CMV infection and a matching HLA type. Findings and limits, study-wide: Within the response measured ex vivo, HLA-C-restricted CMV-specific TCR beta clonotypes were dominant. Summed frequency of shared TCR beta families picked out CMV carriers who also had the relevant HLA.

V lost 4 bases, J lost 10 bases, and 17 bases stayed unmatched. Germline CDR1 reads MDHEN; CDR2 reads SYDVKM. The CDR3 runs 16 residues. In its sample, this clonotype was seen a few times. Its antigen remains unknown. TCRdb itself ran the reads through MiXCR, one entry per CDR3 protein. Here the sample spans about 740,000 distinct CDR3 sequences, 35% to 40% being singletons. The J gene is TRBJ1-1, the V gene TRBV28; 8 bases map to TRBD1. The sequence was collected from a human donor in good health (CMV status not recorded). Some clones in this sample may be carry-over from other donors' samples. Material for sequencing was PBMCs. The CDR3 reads CASSSAGRPGGFLAFF. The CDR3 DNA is TGTGCCAGCAGTTCCGCGGGCAGACCAGGGGGCTTTTTAGCTTTCTTT. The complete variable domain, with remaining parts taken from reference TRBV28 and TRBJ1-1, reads DVKVTQSSRYLVKRTGEKVFLECVQDMDHENMFWYRQDPGLGLRLIYFSYDVKMKEKGDIPEGYSVSREKKERFSLILESASTNQTSMYLCASSSAGRPGGFLAFFGQGTRLTVV.